This is a list of T cell receptor beta chains from one sample in a study of blood T cell repertoires in COVID-19. Sequencing was performed with immunoSEQ multiplex PCR; in TCRdb, only in-frame clones are kept and a portion is missing. The sample has some 170,000 clones; approximately 88% are singletons. Material for sequencing was peripheral blood. All receptors derive from a woman between 50 and 59 years old with acute or convalescent COVID-19. Each CDR3 is given with its conserved first and last residue. A D gene is named only where the DNA matches it firmly. Only part of the rows carry a size: once, few, many, or a class if the clone is expanded.

cdr3_aa: CASSYRGSYEQYF; cdr3_nt: TGTGCCAGCAGCTACCGGGGGTCCTACGAGCAGTACTTC; v_call: TRBV7-9; d_call: NA; clone_size: NA; j_call: TRBJ2-7
cdr3_aa: CASSAIGVDEQFF; cdr3_nt: TGTGCCAGCAGCGCGATAGGGGTCGATGAGCAGTTCTTC; v_call: TRBV7-3; d_call: NA; clone_size: NA; j_call: TRBJ2-1
cdr3_aa: CASSSDRGTEAFF; cdr3_nt: TGTGCCAGCAGCTCCGACAGGGGCACTGAAGCTTTCTTT; v_call: TRBV7-2; d_call: TRBD1; clone_size: NA; j_call: TRBJ1-1
cdr3_aa: CASSYRLAGIQETQYF; cdr3_nt: TGTGCCAGCAGCTACCGACTAGCGGGGATACAAGAGACCCAGTACTTC; v_call: TRBV7-8; d_call: TRBD2; clone_size: NA; j_call: TRBJ2-5
cdr3_aa: CASSLKVTVGQFF; cdr3_nt: TGTGCCAGCAGTCTGAAAGTGACAGTCGGGCAGTTCTTC; v_call: TRBV12-3/TRBV12-4; d_call: NA; clone_size: NA; j_call: TRBJ2-1
cdr3_aa: CAISELGGNEKLFF; cdr3_nt: TGTGCCATCAGTGAACTGGGGGGGAATGAAAAACTGTTTTTT; v_call: TRBV10-3; d_call: NA; clone_size: NA; j_call: TRBJ1-4
cdr3_aa: CASSWAGDTQYF; cdr3_nt: TGTGCCAGCAGTTGGGCGGGAGATACGCAGTATTTT; v_call: TRBV12-3/TRBV12-4; d_call: NA; clone_size: NA; j_call: TRBJ2-3
cdr3_aa: CASSLTSGRFNGELFF; cdr3_nt: TGTGCCAGCAGTTTGACTAGCGGGAGGTTTAACGGGGAGCTGTTTTTT; v_call: TRBV6-2/TRBV6-3; d_call: TRBD2; clone_size: NA; j_call: TRBJ2-2
cdr3_aa: CASSYFPDRGHGYTF; cdr3_nt: TGTGCCAGCAGTTACTTCCCGGACAGGGGTCATGGCTACACCTTC; v_call: TRBV6-5; d_call: TRBD1; clone_size: NA; j_call: TRBJ1-2
cdr3_aa: CASHRENTEAFF; cdr3_nt: TGTGCCAGCCACCGAGAGAACACTGAAGCTTTCTTT; v_call: TRBV6-5; d_call: NA; clone_size: NA; j_call: TRBJ1-1
cdr3_aa: CASSQEFQGQGGTFF; cdr3_nt: TGCGCCAGCAGCCAAGAATTCCAAGGACAGGGAGGAACTTTCTTT; v_call: TRBV4-3; d_call: TRBD1; clone_size: NA; j_call: TRBJ1-1
cdr3_aa: CASSPQGGYEQYF; cdr3_nt: TGTGCCAGCAGCCCACAGGGGGGCTACGAGCAGTACTTC; v_call: TRBV5-4; d_call: TRBD1; clone_size: NA; j_call: TRBJ2-7
cdr3_aa: CASSELAGLPLNEQFF; cdr3_nt: TGTGCCAGCAGCGAACTAGCGGGCCTGCCTCTCAATGAGCAGTTCTTC; v_call: TRBV7-3; d_call: TRBD2; clone_size: NA; j_call: TRBJ2-1
cdr3_aa: CASMTTGGTGELFF; cdr3_nt: TGCGCCAGCATGACAACAGGGGGCACCGGGGAGCTGTTTTTT; v_call: TRBV5-1; d_call: TRBD1; clone_size: few; j_call: TRBJ2-2
cdr3_aa: CASSHQPPDTEAFF; cdr3_nt: TGTGCCAGCAGCCACCAACCCCCAGACACTGAAGCTTTCTTT; v_call: TRBV3-1/TRBV3-2; d_call: NA; clone_size: NA; j_call: TRBJ1-1
cdr3_aa: CASSELAGAGGYTF; cdr3_nt: TGTGCCAGCAGTGAATTGGCGGGGGCTGGTGGCTACACCTTC; v_call: TRBV25-1; d_call: NA; clone_size: NA; j_call: TRBJ1-2
cdr3_aa: CASSHSPEGTPRTDTQYF; cdr3_nt: TGTGCCAGCAGCCACTCCCCGGAGGGGACCCCCCGCACAGATACGCAGTATTTT; v_call: TRBV3-1/TRBV3-2; d_call: NA; clone_size: NA; j_call: TRBJ2-3
cdr3_aa: CASSEAGLAANEQFF; cdr3_nt: TGTGCCAGCAGTGAAGCTGGCCTAGCGGCCAATGAGCAGTTCTTC; v_call: TRBV2; d_call: TRBD2; clone_size: once; j_call: TRBJ2-1
cdr3_aa: CASSKVDRNTEAFF; cdr3_nt: TGTGCCAGCAGTAAGGTGGACAGGAACACTGAAGCTTTCTTT; v_call: TRBV6-5; d_call: NA; clone_size: NA; j_call: TRBJ1-1
cdr3_aa: CASSQDLGAAGVLYEQYF; cdr3_nt: TGCGCCAGCAGCCAAGATCTTGGGGCGGCGGGAGTCTTGTACGAGCAGTACTTC; v_call: TRBV4-3; d_call: TRBD2; clone_size: NA; j_call: TRBJ2-7
cdr3_aa: CASSPLVIYGYTF; cdr3_nt: TGTGCCAGCAGCCCCCTTGTTATTTATGGCTACACCTTC; v_call: TRBV6-5; d_call: NA; clone_size: NA; j_call: TRBJ1-2
cdr3_aa: CAWSVGSSGQETQYF; cdr3_nt: TGTGCCTGGAGTGTTGGGTCTAGCGGACAAGAGACCCAGTACTTC; v_call: TRBV30; d_call: TRBD2; clone_size: NA; j_call: TRBJ2-5
cdr3_aa: CASRPGRRF; cdr3_nt: TGCGCCAGCAGACCCGGGAGGCGCTTC; v_call: TRBV10-1; d_call: NA; clone_size: NA; j_call: TRBJ1-2
cdr3_aa: CASSFWGSEAFF; cdr3_nt: TGTGCCAGCAGTTTTTGGGGCTCTGAAGCTTTCTTT; v_call: TRBV12-3/TRBV12-4; d_call: NA; clone_size: NA; j_call: TRBJ1-1
cdr3_aa: CASSRAYSGANVLTF; cdr3_nt: TGTGCCAGTAGCAGGGCTTACTCTGGGGCCAACGTCCTGACTTTC; v_call: TRBV19; d_call: NA; clone_size: few; j_call: TRBJ2-6
cdr3_aa: CASSKTGGSGNTIYF; cdr3_nt: TGTGCCAGTAGTAAAACAGGGGGCTCTGGAAACACCATATATTTT; v_call: TRBV19; d_call: TRBD1; clone_size: once; j_call: TRBJ1-3
cdr3_aa: CASSLTGDQPQHF; cdr3_nt: TGTGCCAGCAGTTTAACAGGGGATCAGCCCCAGCATTTT; v_call: TRBV25-1; d_call: TRBD1; clone_size: NA; j_call: TRBJ1-5
cdr3_aa: CASSEGQGANEKLFF; cdr3_nt: TGTGCCAGCAGTGAGGGACAGGGGGCAAATGAAAAACTGTTTTTT; v_call: TRBV2; d_call: TRBD1; clone_size: NA; j_call: TRBJ1-4
cdr3_aa: CASSFGGTTDTQYF; cdr3_nt: TGTGCCAGCAGCTTCGGGGGAACCACAGATACGCAGTATTTT; v_call: TRBV7-2; d_call: NA; clone_size: NA; j_call: TRBJ2-3
cdr3_aa: CASSFPGNNEQFF; cdr3_nt: TGTGCCAGCAGTTTCCCCGGGAACAATGAGCAGTTCTTC; v_call: TRBV5-8; d_call: NA; clone_size: few; j_call: TRBJ2-1
cdr3_aa: CATSRAREDTQYF; cdr3_nt: TGTGCCACCAGCAGAGCCCGGGAGGATACGCAGTATTTT; v_call: TRBV15; d_call: NA; clone_size: NA; j_call: TRBJ2-3
cdr3_aa: CATSDSRGAAGYTF; cdr3_nt: TGTGCCACCAGTGATTCCAGGGGTGCGGCTGGCTACACCTTC; v_call: TRBV24-1; d_call: NA; clone_size: NA; j_call: TRBJ1-2
cdr3_aa: CASSQDTGTRGYTF; cdr3_nt: TGTGCCAGCAGCCAAGATACGGGTACCCGAGGCTACACCTTC; v_call: TRBV3-1/TRBV3-2; d_call: NA; clone_size: NA; j_call: TRBJ1-2
cdr3_aa: CATGTKRNTGELFF; cdr3_nt: TGTGCCACCGGGACAAAGCGTAACACCGGGGAGCTGTTTTTT; v_call: TRBV24-1; d_call: NA; clone_size: once; j_call: TRBJ2-2
cdr3_aa: CASSGASGSPYNEQFF; cdr3_nt: TGCGCCAGCAGTGGGGCTAGCGGGAGCCCCTACAATGAGCAGTTCTTC; v_call: TRBV10-1; d_call: TRBD2; clone_size: once; j_call: TRBJ2-1
cdr3_aa: CASSLGGSEAGYTF; cdr3_nt: TGTGCCAGCAGCTTAGGCGGCAGCGAAGCTGGCTACACCTTC; v_call: TRBV11-2; d_call: NA; clone_size: NA; j_call: TRBJ1-2
cdr3_aa: CASTGISYGYTF; cdr3_nt: TGTGCCAGCACCGGGATTTCATATGGCTACACCTTC; v_call: TRBV5-8; d_call: NA; clone_size: NA; j_call: TRBJ1-2
cdr3_aa: CASSQPTGANEQYF; cdr3_nt: TGCGCCAGCAGCCAACCGACAGGGGCAAACGAGCAGTACTTC; v_call: TRBV5-1; d_call: TRBD1; clone_size: few; j_call: TRBJ2-7
cdr3_aa: CASSQDLAGATDTQYF; cdr3_nt: TGTGCCAGCAGCCAAGATCTAGCGGGAGCGACAGATACGCAGTATTTT; v_call: TRBV3-1/TRBV3-2; d_call: TRBD2; clone_size: NA; j_call: TRBJ2-3
cdr3_aa: CASSATTGQLFYNSPLHF; cdr3_nt: TGTGCCAGCAGTGCAACTACGGGACAGCTCTTCTATAATTCACCCCTCCACTTT; v_call: TRBV27; d_call: TRBD1; clone_size: NA; j_call: TRBJ1-6
cdr3_aa: CASSYASMKEQYF; cdr3_nt: TGTGCCAGCAGTTACGCGAGCATGAAAGAGCAGTACTTC; v_call: TRBV6-5; d_call: NA; clone_size: NA; j_call: TRBJ2-7
cdr3_aa: CASSYGTQEQYF; cdr3_nt: TGTGCCAGCAGTTACGGCACCCAGGAGCAGTACTTC; v_call: TRBV6-2/TRBV6-3; d_call: NA; clone_size: NA; j_call: TRBJ2-7
cdr3_aa: CASSVEGGSYNEQFF; cdr3_nt: TGTGCCAGCAGCGTAGAAGGGGGCTCCTACAATGAGCAGTTCTTC; v_call: TRBV9; d_call: NA; clone_size: NA; j_call: TRBJ2-1
cdr3_aa: CASSAQGRYTEAFF; cdr3_nt: TGTGCCAGCAGCGCCCAGGGAAGGTACACTGAAGCTTTCTTT; v_call: TRBV5-4; d_call: NA; clone_size: NA; j_call: TRBJ1-1
cdr3_aa: CASSIDLGVNTEAFF; cdr3_nt: TGTGCCAGTAGTATAGATCTCGGGGTGAACACTGAAGCTTTCTTT; v_call: TRBV19; d_call: NA; clone_size: NA; j_call: TRBJ1-1
cdr3_aa: CASGLGSSGEQYF; cdr3_nt: TGCGCCAGCGGTCTAGGCTCCAGTGGAGAGCAGTACTTC; v_call: TRBV5-1; d_call: NA; clone_size: NA; j_call: TRBJ2-7
cdr3_aa: CSVHGGQETQYF; cdr3_nt: TGCAGCGTTCACGGGGGGCAAGAGACCCAGTACTTC; v_call: TRBV29-1; d_call: TRBD2; clone_size: NA; j_call: TRBJ2-5
cdr3_aa: CASSTPGGGATNEKLFF; cdr3_nt: TGTGCCAGCAGCACCCCCGGGGGAGGAGCAACTAATGAAAAACTGTTTTTT; v_call: TRBV6-2/TRBV6-3; d_call: NA; clone_size: few; j_call: TRBJ1-4
cdr3_aa: CASSPDRNYGYTF; cdr3_nt: TGCGCCAGCAGCCCGGACAGAAACTATGGCTACACCTTC; v_call: TRBV4-3; d_call: NA; clone_size: NA; j_call: TRBJ1-2
cdr3_aa: CASTVELSSGNTIYF; cdr3_nt: TGTGCCAGCACCGTTGAACTGAGCTCTGGAAACACCATATATTTT; v_call: TRBV2; d_call: NA; clone_size: NA; j_call: TRBJ1-3
cdr3_aa: CASSFQDRFNTEAFF; cdr3_nt: TGTGCCAGCAGCTTTCAGGACAGATTTAACACTGAAGCTTTCTTT; v_call: TRBV7-9; d_call: NA; clone_size: NA; j_call: TRBJ1-1